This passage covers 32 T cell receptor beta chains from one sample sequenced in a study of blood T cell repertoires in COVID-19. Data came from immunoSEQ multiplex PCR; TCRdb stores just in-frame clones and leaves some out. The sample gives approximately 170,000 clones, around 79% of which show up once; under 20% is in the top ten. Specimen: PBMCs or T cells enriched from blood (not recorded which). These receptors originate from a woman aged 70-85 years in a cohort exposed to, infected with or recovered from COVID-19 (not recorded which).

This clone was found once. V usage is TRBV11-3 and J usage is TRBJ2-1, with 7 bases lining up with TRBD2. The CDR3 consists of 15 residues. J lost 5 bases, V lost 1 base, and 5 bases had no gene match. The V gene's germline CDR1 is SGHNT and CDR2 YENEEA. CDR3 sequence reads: CASSLGLAVNNEQFF. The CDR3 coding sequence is TGTGCCAGCAGCTTAGGCCTAGCGGTTAACAATGAGCAGTTCTTC.

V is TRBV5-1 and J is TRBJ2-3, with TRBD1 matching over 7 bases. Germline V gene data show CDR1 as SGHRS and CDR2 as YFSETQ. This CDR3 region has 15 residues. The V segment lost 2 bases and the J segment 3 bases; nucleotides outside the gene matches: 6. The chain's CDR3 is CASSFLGGKTDTQYF. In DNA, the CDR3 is TGCGCCAGCAGCTTTCTAGGGGGCAAAACAGATACGCAGTATTTT.

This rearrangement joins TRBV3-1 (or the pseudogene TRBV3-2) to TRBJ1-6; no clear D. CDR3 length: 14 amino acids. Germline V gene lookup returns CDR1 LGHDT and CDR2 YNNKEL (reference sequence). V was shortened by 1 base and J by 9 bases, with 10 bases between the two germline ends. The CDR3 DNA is TGTGCCAGCAGCCAAGGGAGGCTTTTTTCACCCCTCCACTTT. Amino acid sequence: CASSQGRLFSPLHF.

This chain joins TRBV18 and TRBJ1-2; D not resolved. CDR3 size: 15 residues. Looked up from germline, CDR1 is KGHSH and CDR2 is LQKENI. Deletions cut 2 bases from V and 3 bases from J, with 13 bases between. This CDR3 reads CASSPSGSTDYGYTF. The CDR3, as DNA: TGTGCCAGCTCACCATCTGGGAGCACCGACTATGGCTACACCTTC.

The CDR3 sequence is CASSRGTSGRVDTQYF. The DNA for the CDR3 is TGCGCCAGCAGCCGCGGGACTAGCGGGAGGGTGGATACGCAGTATTTT. V and J are TRBV5-1 and TRBJ2-3; 16 bases map to TRBD2. CDR3 length: 16 amino acids. Germline V lookup: CDR1 SGHRS, CDR2 YFSETQ. Trimming took 4 bases from V and 6 from J; bases not matched to a gene: 5.

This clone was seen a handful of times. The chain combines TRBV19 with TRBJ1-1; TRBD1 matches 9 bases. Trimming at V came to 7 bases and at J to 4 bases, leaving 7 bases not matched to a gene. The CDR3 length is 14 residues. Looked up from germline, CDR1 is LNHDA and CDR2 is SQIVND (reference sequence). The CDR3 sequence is CASTGDRARTEAFF. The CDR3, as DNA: TGTGCCAGTACCGGGGACAGGGCACGCACTGAAGCTTTCTTT.

This CDR3 reads CSARRQSEQYF. The CDR3 DNA follows: TGCAGTGCTAGGCGACAGAGCGAGCAGTACTTC. V is TRBV20-1 and J is TRBJ2-7; D may be TRBD1 (5 bases). The CDR3 runs 11 residues. Germline CDR1 and CDR2: DFQATT and SNEGSKA (reference sequence). V lost 3 bases to trimming and J lost 6 bases, with 9 bases between them.

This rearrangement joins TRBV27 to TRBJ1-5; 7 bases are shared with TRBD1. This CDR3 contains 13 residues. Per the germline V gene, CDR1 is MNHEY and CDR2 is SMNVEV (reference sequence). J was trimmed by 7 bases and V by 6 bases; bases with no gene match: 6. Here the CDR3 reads CASRTGEEQPQHF. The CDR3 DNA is TGTGCCAGCAGAACAGGGGAGGAACAGCCCCAGCATTTT.

The CDR3 loop is CASSESGAGQYF. CDR3 nucleotides: TGCGCCAGCAGTGAGTCAGGCGCGGGGCAGTACTTC. The gene calls are TRBV10-1 and TRBJ2-7; D is perhaps TRBD2 (5 bases). The germline V gene has CDR1 WNHNN and CDR2 SYGVQD (reference sequence). The ends were cut back, 0 bases at V and 9 bases at J, with 9 bases in the middle. CDR3 length: 12 amino acids.

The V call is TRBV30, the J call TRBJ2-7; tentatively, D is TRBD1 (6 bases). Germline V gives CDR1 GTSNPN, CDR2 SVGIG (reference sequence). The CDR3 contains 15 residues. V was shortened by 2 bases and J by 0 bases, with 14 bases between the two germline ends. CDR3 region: CAWSLGQKLSYEQYF. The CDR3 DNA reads TGTGCCTGGAGTCTCGGACAGAAGCTCTCCTACGAGCAGTACTTC.

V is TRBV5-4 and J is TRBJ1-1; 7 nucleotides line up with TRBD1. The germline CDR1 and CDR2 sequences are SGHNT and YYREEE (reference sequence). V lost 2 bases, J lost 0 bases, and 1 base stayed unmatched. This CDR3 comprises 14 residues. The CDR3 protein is CASSFGTVNTEAFF. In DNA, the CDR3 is TGTGCCAGCAGCTTTGGGACAGTGAACACTGAAGCTTTCTTT. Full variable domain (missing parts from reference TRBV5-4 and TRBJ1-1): ETGVTQSPTHLIKTRGQQVTLRCSSQSGHNTVSWYQQALGQGPQFIFQYYREEENGRGNFPPRFSGLQFPNYSSELNVNALELDDSALYLCASSFGTVNTEAFFGQGTRLTVV.

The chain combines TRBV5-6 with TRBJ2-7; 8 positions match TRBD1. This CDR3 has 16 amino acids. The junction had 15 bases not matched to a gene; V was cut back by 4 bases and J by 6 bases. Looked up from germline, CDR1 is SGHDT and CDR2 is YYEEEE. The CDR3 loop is CASSHLGQGVWREQYF. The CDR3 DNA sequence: TGTGCCAGCAGCCACCTCGGACAGGGAGTATGGCGCGAGCAGTACTTC.

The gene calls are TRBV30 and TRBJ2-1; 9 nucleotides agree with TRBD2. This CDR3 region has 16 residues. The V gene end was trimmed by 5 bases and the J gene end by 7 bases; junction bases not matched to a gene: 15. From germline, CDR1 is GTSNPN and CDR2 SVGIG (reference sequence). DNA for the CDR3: TGTGCCTGGGCCTTAGCGGGAGTCGGAATTACGAATGAGCAGTTCTTC. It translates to CAWALAGVGITNEQFF.

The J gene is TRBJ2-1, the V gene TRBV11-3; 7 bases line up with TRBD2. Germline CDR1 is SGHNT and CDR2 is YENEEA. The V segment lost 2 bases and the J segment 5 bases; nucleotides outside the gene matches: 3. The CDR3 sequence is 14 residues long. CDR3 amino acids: CASSLLAANNEQFF. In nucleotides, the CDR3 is TGTGCCAGCAGCTTACTAGCGGCAAACAATGAGCAGTTCTTC.

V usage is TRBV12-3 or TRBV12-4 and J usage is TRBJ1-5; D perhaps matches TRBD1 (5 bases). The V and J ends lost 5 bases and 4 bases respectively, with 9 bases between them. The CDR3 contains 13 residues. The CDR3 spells CASSSDSNQPQHF. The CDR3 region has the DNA TGTGCCAGCAGTAGTGACAGTAATCAGCCCCAGCATTTT.

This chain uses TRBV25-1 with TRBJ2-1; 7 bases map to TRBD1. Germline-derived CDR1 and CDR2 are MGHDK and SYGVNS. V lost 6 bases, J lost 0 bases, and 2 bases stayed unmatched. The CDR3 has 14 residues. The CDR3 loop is CASRGQSSYNEQFF. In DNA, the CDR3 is TGTGCCAGCAGGGGACAGAGCTCCTACAATGAGCAGTTCTTC.

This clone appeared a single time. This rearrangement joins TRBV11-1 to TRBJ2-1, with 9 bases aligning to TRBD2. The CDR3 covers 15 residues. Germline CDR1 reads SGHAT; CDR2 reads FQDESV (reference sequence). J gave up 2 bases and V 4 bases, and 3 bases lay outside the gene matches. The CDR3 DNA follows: TGTGCCAGCAGCTCCGGGACTAGCCCCTACAATGAGCAGTTCTTC. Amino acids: CASSSGTSPYNEQFF.

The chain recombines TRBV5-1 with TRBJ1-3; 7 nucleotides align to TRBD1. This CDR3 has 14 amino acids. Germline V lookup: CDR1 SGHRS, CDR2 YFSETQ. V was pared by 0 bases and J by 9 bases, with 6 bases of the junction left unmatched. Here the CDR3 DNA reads TGCGCCAGCAGCTTGGAAGGCAGGGGGACCACCATATATTTT. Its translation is CASSLEGRGTTIYF.

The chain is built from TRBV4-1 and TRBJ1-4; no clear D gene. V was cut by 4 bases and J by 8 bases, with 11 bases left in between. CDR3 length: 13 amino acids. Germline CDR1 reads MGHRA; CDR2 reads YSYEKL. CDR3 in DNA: TGCGCCAGCAGCCGCGTGACTGAAGAAAAACTGTTTTTT. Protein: CASSRVTEEKLFF.

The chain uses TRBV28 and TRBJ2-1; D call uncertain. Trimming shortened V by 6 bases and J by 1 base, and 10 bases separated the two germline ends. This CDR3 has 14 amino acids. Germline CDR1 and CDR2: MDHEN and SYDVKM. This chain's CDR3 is CASRSVGSYNEQFF. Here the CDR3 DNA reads TGTGCCAGCAGAAGCGTCGGGTCCTACAATGAGCAGTTCTTC.

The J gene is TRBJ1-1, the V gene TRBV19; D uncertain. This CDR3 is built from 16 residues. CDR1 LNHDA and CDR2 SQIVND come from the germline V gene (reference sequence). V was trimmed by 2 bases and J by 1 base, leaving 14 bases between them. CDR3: CASSIIQTRANTEAFF. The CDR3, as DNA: TGTGCCAGTAGTATAATCCAGACTCGAGCGAACACTGAAGCTTTCTTT.

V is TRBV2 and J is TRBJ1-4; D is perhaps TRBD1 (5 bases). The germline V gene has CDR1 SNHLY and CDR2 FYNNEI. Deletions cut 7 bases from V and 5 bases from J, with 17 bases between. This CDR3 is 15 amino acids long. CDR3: CASNLGGGLNEKLFF. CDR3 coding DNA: TGTGCCAGCAATCTCGGCGGGGGTTTAAATGAAAAACTGTTTTTT.

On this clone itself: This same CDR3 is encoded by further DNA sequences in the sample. The chain's CDR3 is CASSLGQNYGYTF. The CDR3 DNA reads TGTGCCAGCAGCTTGGGGCAGAACTATGGCTACACCTTC. This sequence joins TRBV5-6 and TRBJ1-2; D not certain. The V end was cut by 0 bases, the J end by 2 bases, with 5 bases between. Germline CDR1 reads SGHDT; CDR2 reads YYEEEE. CDR3 length equals 13 residues. The full variable domain, its missing parts supplied by reference TRBV5-6 and TRBJ1-2, is DAGVTQSPTHLIKTRGQQVTLRCSPKSGHDTVSWYQQALGQGPQFIFQYYEEEERQRGNFPDRFSGHQFPNYSSELNVNALLLGDSALYLCASSLGQNYGYTFGSGTRLTVV.

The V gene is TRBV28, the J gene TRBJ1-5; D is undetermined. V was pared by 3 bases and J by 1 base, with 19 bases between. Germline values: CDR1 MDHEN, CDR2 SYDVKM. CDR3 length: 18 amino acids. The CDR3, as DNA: TGTGCCAGCAGTTTTTTGGACTCGTTGGGGTCGAGCAATCAGCCCCAGCATTTT. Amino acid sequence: CASSFLDSLGSSNQPQHF.

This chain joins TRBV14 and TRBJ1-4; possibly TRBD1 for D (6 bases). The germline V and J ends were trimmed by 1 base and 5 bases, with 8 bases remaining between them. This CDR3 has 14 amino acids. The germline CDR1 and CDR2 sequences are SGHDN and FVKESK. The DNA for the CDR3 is TGTGCCAGCAGCCAAGGGGGGCAAAATGAAAAACTGTTTTTT. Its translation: CASSQGGQNEKLFF. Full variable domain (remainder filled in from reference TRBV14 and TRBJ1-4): EAGVTQFPSHSVIEKGQTVTLRCDPISGHDNLYWYRRVMGKEIKFLLHFVKESKQDESGMPNNRFLAERTGGTYSTLKVQPAELEDSGVYFCASSQGGQNEKLFFGSGTQLSVL.

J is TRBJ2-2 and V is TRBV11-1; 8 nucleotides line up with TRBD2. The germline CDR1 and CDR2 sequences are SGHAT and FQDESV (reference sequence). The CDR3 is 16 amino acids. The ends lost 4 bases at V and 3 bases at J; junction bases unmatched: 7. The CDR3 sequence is CASSWPGRGDTGELFF. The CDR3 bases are TGTGCCAGCAGCTGGCCCGGGAGGGGGGACACCGGGGAGCTGTTTTTT.

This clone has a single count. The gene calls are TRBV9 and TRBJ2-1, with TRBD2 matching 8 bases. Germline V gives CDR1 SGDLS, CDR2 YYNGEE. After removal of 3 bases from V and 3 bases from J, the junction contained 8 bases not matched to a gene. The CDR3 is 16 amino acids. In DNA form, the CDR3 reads TGTGCCAGCAGCGCACAAGCGGGAGAGGTCTACAATGAGCAGTTCTTC. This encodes CASSAQAGEVYNEQFF.

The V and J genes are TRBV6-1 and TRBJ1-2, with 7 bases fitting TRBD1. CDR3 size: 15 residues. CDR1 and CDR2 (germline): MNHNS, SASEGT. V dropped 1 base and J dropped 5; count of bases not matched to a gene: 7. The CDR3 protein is CASSEGETGSYGYTF. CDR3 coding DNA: TGTGCCAGCAGTGAAGGCGAGACAGGGTCGTATGGCTACACCTTC.

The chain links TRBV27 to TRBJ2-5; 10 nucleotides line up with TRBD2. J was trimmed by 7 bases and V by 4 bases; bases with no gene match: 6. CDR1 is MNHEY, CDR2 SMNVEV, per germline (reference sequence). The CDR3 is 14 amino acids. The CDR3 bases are TGTGCCAGCAGTTCATTAGCGGGAGGAGGGACCCAGTACTTC. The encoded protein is CASSSLAGGGTQYF.

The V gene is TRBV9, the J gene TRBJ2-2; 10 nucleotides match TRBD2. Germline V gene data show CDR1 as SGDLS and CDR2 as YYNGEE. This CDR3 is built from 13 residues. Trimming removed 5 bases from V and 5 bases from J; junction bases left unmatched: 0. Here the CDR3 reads CASSSGGTGELFF. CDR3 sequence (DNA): TGTGCCAGCAGTAGCGGGGGGACCGGGGAGCTGTTTTTT.

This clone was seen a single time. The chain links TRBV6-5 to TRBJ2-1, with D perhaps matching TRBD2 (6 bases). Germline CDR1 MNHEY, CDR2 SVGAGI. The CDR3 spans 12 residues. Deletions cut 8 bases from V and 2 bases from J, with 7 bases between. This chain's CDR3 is CASGLPYNEQFF. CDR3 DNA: TGTGCCAGCGGACTACCCTACAATGAGCAGTTCTTC.

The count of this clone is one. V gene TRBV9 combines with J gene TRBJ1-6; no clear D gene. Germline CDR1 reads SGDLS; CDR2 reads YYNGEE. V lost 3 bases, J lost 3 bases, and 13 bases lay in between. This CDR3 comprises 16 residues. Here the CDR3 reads CASSATSAHYNSPLHF. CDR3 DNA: TGTGCCAGCAGCGCGACGAGCGCGCACTATAATTCACCCCTCCACTTT.